The rows below give T cell receptor beta chains drawn from one sample of a study of shared clonotypes between healthy human individuals. The repertoire was sequenced with immunoSEQ multiplex PCR; TCRdb's copy has only in-frame clones and lacks some. This sample yields 630,000 or so clones, of which roughly 98% are seen a single time; 0.3% belongs to the top ten. Material: naive CD8+ T cells sorted from blood. The receptors were sampled from a young man in good health. The CDR3 runs from the conserved cysteine through the conserved F or W.

cdr3_length v_call cdr3_aa
17 TRBV15 CATLITGLAGGTDTQYF
14 TRBV10-3 CAISERGDNEKLFF
13 TRBV18 CASSAASDYGYTF
14 TRBV5-4 CASSISGLATEQFF
16 TRBV7-9 CASSLGTSGTLNEQFF
16 TRBV9 CASSSGTSGGTDTQYF
13 TRBV29-1 CSAYVGLAYEQYF
13 TRBV10-3 CASDAGENTEAFF
15 TRBV6-5 CASSADGAGSNEQFF
14 TRBV2 CASSVGTVSQPQHF
13 TRBV7-9 CASSLGPSYEQYF
17 TRBV14 CASSQVLVRPLNTEAFF
15 TRBV6-1 CASTDTGLSNQPQHF
15 TRBV19 CASSHTRSLNQPQHF
16 TRBV11-2 CASSLVFPATNEKLFF
17 TRBV5-1 CASSGALGLAATGELFF
16 TRBV7-6 CASSLTPRTSYNEQFF
17 TRBV7-7 CASSPRPGLGTYNEQFF
16 TRBV18 CASSPGPREIGGELFF
13 TRBV7-9 CASSLVVADTQYF
12 TRBV29-1 CSVETQGREQYF
15 TRBV28 CASSFPGTVGGELFF
16 TRBV4-1 CASSQERGGGPYGYTF
17 TRBV7-9 CATNQSPRTPIGYGYTF
17 TRBV11-2 CASSLEGRWSSGNTIYF
18 TRBV2 CASSVGQGAYRYQETQYF
16 TRBV18 CASSFRDRVVGTEAFF
11 TRBV27 CASIRNTEAFF